The T cell receptor (beta chain) under discussion was sequenced for a study of chemoradiotherapy in HPV16-positive cancers. About the study: A couple of HPV16-positive patients' cells yielded candidate HPV-specific clones and common motifs. Study results and limitations: In HPV16-positive patients, HPV-responsive T-cell expansion tracked better recurrence-free survival.

About this clone itself: Its matching antigen is unknown.

Sequencing used immunoSEQ multiplex PCR; TCRdb keeps in-frame clones, though not all of them. The repertoire holds thousands of clones, with around 89% as singletons. The CDR3 runs 13 residues. Trimming cost V 4 bases and J 7 bases; bases outside gene matches: 2. Germline V gene sequence: CDR1 SGHAT, CDR2 FQNNGV. Samples were taken several times over chemoradiotherapy. Material: tumor tissue, obtained from a patient who underwent chemoradiotherapy. The V call is TRBV11-2, the J call TRBJ1-5, with 9 positions matching TRBD1. The receptor was isolated from a human donor with HPV-associated anogenital cancer. The DNA of the CDR3 is TGTGCCAGCAGCTGGGGACAGGGCCAGCCCCAGCATTTT. Its translation: CASSWGQGQPQHF.